These T cell receptor beta chains were read from a single sample in a study of blood T cell repertoires in COVID-19. Clones were read by immunoSEQ multiplex PCR, and TCRdb kept only the in-frame ones, dropping some. Of 350,000 to 400,000 clones in the sample, roughly 90% were seen once. The specimen sequenced was peripheral blood. All receptors derive from a man in his late teens or twenties with active or convalescent COVID-19. Each CDR3 is given with its conserved first and last residue. Fields, in order: D gene, J gene, V gene, clone size, CDR3 length, CDR3 protein, CDR3 DNA. The D gene is left open where the match is weak. Clone sizes are given selectively: once, few, many, or a class where the clone is expanded.

>.|TRBJ1-2|TRBV29-1|.|13
CSVDIGGPYGYTF
TGCAGCGTTGACATCGGCGGGCCCTATGGCTACACCTTC
>TRBD1|TRBJ2-7|TRBV29-1|once|13
CSVTQGMKDEQYF
TGCAGCGTTACACAGGGGATGAAGGACGAGCAGTACTTC
>.|TRBJ2-7|TRBV21-1|.|13
CASAGNVVDEQYF
TGTGCCAGCGCCGGGAACGTTGTGGACGAGCAGTACTTC
>.|TRBJ2-7|TRBV6-5|.|13
CASSYGLHFEQYF
TGTGCCAGCAGTTACGGGCTACACTTCGAGCAGTACTTC
>.|TRBJ1-5|TRBV19|.|14
CASTITGGSQPQHF
TGTGCCAGTACCATCACGGGGGGCTCTCAGCCCCAGCATTTT
>.|TRBJ1-5|TRBV7-9|once|14
CASSLGPKSQPQHF
TGTGCCAGCAGCTTAGGTCCTAAATCTCAGCCCCAGCATTTT
>TRBD1|TRBJ2-7|TRBV7-2|.|19
CASSLAPISTGGVSYEQYF
TGTGCCAGCAGCTTAGCACCCATTTCGACAGGGGGCGTCTCCTACGAGCAGTACTTC
>.|TRBJ2-2|TRBV7-3|.|13
CASSQGSAGELFF
TGTGCCAGCAGCCAGGGATCGGCCGGGGAGCTGTTTTTT
>.|TRBJ2-5|TRBV28|.|14
CASSLRSGDETQYF
TGTGCCAGCAGTTTACGGTCCGGTGATGAGACCCAGTACTTC
>.|TRBJ2-3|TRBV7-9|.|15
CASSPRTGRGDTQYF
TGTGCCAGCAGCCCTCGGACAGGGAGGGGAGATACGCAGTATTTT
>TRBD1|TRBJ2-2|TRBV4-1|.|17
CASSQDRYRGMAGELFF
TGCGCCAGCAGCCAAGATCGTTACAGGGGCATGGCCGGGGAGCTGTTTTTT
>TRBD1|TRBJ1-5|TRBV28|.|14
CASSFRQGFQPQHF
TGTGCCAGCAGTTTCAGACAGGGGTTTCAGCCCCAGCATTTT
>.|TRBJ1-5|TRBV28|.|12
CATAYSNQPQHF
TGTGCCACCGCCTATAGCAATCAGCCCCAGCATTTT
>.|TRBJ2-7|TRBV7-2|.|14
CASSPSWDGGKQYF
TGTGCCAGCAGCCCAAGTTGGGACGGAGGGAAGCAGTACTTC
>.|TRBJ1-5|TRBV5-1|.|14
CASSWGAGQRPQHF
TGCGCCAGCAGCTGGGGCGCAGGGCAAAGGCCCCAGCATTTT
>TRBD1|TRBJ1-2|TRBV27|.|13
CASSTGGLKGYTF
TGTGCCAGCAGCACAGGGGGCCTTAAAGGCTACACCTTC
>TRBD1|TRBJ1-6|TRBV5-4|.|16
CASSLARAGGYSPLHF
TGTGCCAGCAGCTTGGCCCGGGCAGGGGGCTATTCACCCCTCCACTTT
>TRBD1|TRBJ1-2|TRBV28|.|14
CASSPETGNYGYTF
TGTGCCAGCAGCCCCGAGACAGGGAACTATGGCTACACCTTC
>.|TRBJ1-4|TRBV11-2|.|11
CASSPGEKLFF
TGTGCCAGCAGCCCGGGGGAAAAACTGTTTTTT
>TRBD2|TRBJ2-5|TRBV6-5|.|15
CASSRLAGGQETQYF
TGTGCCAGCAGTCGACTAGCGGGGGGGCAAGAGACCCAGTACTTC
>.|TRBJ1-2|TRBV28|.|15
CASSLWAETAYGYTF
TGTGCCAGCAGTTTATGGGCTGAGACAGCATATGGCTACACCTTC
>.|TRBJ2-5|TRBV6-1|.|17
CASSEVRDTSGQETQYF
TGTGCCAGCAGTGAAGTGAGGGACACCTCCGGGCAAGAGACCCAGTACTTC
>TRBD2|TRBJ2-7|TRBV15|once|16
CATSSLSSGPPYEQYF
TGTGCCACCAGCAGTCTTTCTAGCGGCCCTCCCTACGAGCAGTACTTC
>TRBD1|TRBJ1-1|TRBV3-1/TRBV3-2|.|18
CASSQALARTGENTEAFF
TGTGCCAGCAGCCAAGCCTTAGCCCGGACAGGTGAGAACACTGAAGCTTTCTTT
>TRBD2|TRBJ2-1|TRBV7-3|.|17
CASSSVRGTSGRNEQFF
TGTGCCAGCAGCTCCGTACGTGGGACTAGCGGGAGAAATGAGCAGTTCTTC
>.|TRBJ1-4|TRBV5-5|.|16
CASSLRWAATNEKLFF
TGTGCCAGCAGCTTGAGGTGGGCAGCTACTAATGAAAAACTGTTTTTT
>.|TRBJ1-5|TRBV6-5|.|12
CASSSRNQPQHF
TGTGCCAGCAGTTCTCGCAATCAGCCCCAGCATTTT
>TRBD2|TRBJ2-7|TRBV4-1|.|15
CASSQVSSGHYEQYF
TGCGCCAGCAGCCAAGTCTCTAGCGGGCACTACGAGCAGTACTTC
>.|TRBJ2-1|TRBV12-1|few|18
CASSYGEEGLAGGHEQFF
TGTGCCAGCAGCTACGGGGAAGAGGGACTAGCGGGAGGACATGAGCAGTTCTTC
>.|TRBJ2-2|TRBV6-5|.|13
CASMKIGTGELFF
TGTGCCAGCATGAAGATCGGCACCGGGGAGCTGTTTTTT
>TRBD1|TRBJ1-4|TRBV6-5|.|14
CASRTGGANEKLFF
TGTGCCAGCAGGACAGGGGGCGCTAATGAAAAACTGTTTTTT
>TRBD1|TRBJ1-5|TRBV6-5|.|14
CASRRTGTNQPQHF
TGTGCCAGCAGGCGGACAGGGACCAATCAGCCCCAGCATTTT
>.|TRBJ2-3|TRBV25-1|.|11
CASSSRDTQYF
TGTGCCAGCAGTTCCCGAGATACGCAGTATTTT
>TRBD2|TRBJ2-3|TRBV6-5|few|15
CASRLPGGSTDTQYF
TGTGCCAGCAGGCTACCGGGAGGAAGCACAGATACGCAGTATTTT
>.|TRBJ1-4|TRBV11-2|.|16
CASSPPGGGTNEKLFF
TGTGCCAGCAGCCCCCCGGGGGGGGGCACTAATGAAAAACTGTTTTTT
>.|TRBJ2-3|TRBV7-6|once|15
CASSPLETGTDTQYF
TGTGCCAGCAGCCCCCTGGAGACGGGGACAGATACGCAGTATTTT
>.|TRBJ1-2|TRBV4-1|.|12
CASSATGYGYTF
TGCGCCAGCAGCGCAACAGGGTATGGCTACACCTTC
>TRBD1|TRBJ2-5|TRBV7-2|.|13
CASSPGTGVTQYF
TGTGCCAGCAGCCCCGGGACAGGGGTGACCCAGTACTTC
>.|TRBJ1-2|TRBV6-5|.|14
CASSYSVGARGYTF
TGTGCCAGCAGTTACTCCGTAGGGGCGCGGGGCTACACCTTC
>TRBD2|TRBJ2-1|TRBV27|.|16
CASSLGLAGVSNEQFF
TGTGCCAGCAGTTTAGGACTAGCGGGAGTGTCGAATGAGCAGTTCTTC
>.|TRBJ2-7|TRBV6-6|.|16
CASSYYGIDRSYEQYF
TGTGCCAGCAGTTACTATGGCATTGACAGGTCCTACGAGCAGTACTTC
>TRBD1|TRBJ1-1|TRBV7-9|.|15
CASSSTGGAGTEAFF
TGTGCCAGCAGCTCTACAGGGGGCGCCGGCACTGAAGCTTTCTTT
>.|TRBJ2-7|TRBV25-1|.|11
CASSRGYEQYF
TGTGCCAGCAGTCGGGGCTACGAGCAGTACTTC
>.|TRBJ2-3|TRBV24-1|few|15
CATRIFGGTTDTQYF
TGTGCCACCAGGATCTTTGGAGGGACCACAGATACGCAGTATTTT
>.|TRBJ1-2|TRBV29-1|.|16
CSVGEGRNLGNYGYTF
TGCAGCGTTGGGGAGGGCAGAAATTTGGGTAACTATGGCTACACCTTC
>TRBD1|TRBJ1-2|TRBV3-1/TRBV3-2|.|14
CASTRGQGPIGYTF
TGTGCCAGCACTAGGGGACAGGGGCCTATCGGCTACACCTTC
>.|TRBJ1-2|TRBV4-2|once|18
CASSQGTPTGTPNYGYTF
TGTGCCAGCAGCCAAGGGACTCCTACCGGGACTCCTAACTATGGCTACACCTTC
>TRBD2|TRBJ2-1|TRBV28|.|15
CASSPGGAGGNEQFF
TGTGCCAGCAGTCCCGGGGGAGCGGGAGGCAATGAGCAGTTCTTC
>.|TRBJ1-2|TRBV12-3/TRBV12-4|.|13
CASSQDSNYGYTF
TGTGCCAGCAGCCAAGACAGTAACTATGGCTACACCTTC